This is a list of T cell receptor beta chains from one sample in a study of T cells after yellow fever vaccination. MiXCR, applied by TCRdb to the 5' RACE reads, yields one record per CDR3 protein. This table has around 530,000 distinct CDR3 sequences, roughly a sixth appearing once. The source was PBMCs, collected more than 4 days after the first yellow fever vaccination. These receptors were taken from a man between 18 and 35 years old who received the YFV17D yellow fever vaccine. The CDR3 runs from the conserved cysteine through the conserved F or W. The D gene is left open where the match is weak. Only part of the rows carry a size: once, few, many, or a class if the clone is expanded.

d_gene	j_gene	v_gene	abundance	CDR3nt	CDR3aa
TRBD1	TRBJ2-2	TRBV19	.	TGTGCCACTACGGGACAGCTCAACACCGGGGAGCTGTTTTTT	CATTGQLNTGELFF
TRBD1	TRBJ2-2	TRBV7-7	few	TGTGCTAGCAGAAGGGACAGCAACACCGGGGAGCTGTTTTTT	CASRRDSNTGELFF
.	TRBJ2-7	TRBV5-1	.	TGCGCCAGCAGGTTAGCAGGGGTGGATGAGCAGTACTTC	CASRLAGVDEQYF
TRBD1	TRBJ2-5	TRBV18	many	TGTGCCAGTTCCCGGGACAGCCAAGAGACCCAGTACTTC	CASSRDSQETQYF
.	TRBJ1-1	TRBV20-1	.	TGCAGTGCCCTAGCTCCATATCCGAACACTGAAGCTTTCTTT	CSALAPYPNTEAFF
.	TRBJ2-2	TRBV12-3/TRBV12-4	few	TGTGCCAGCATCCAAGGCGAGCGCCTCGACACCGGGGAGCTGTTTTTT	CASIQGERLDTGELFF
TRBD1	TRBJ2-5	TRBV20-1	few	TGCAGTGCTAGAGATCGAGCAGGGGGTGAGACCCAGTACTTC	CSARDRAGGETQYF
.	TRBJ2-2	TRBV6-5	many	TGTGCCAGCAGTTTAGGTGTGAACACCGGGGAGCTGTTTTTT	CASSLGVNTGELFF
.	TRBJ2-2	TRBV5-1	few	TGCGCCAGCAGCTTGGCGCCGGGCTCGGCCGGGGAGCTGTTTTTT	CASSLAPGSAGELFF
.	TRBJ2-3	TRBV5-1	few	TGCGCCAGCAGTCTCAGCCCACCCACAGATACGCAGTATTTT	CASSLSPPTDTQYF
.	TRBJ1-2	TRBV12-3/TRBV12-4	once	TGTGCCAGCAGTTGCCGGGACACGAACTATGGCTACACCTTC	CASSCRDTNYGYTF
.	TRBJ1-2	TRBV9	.	TGTGCCAGCAGCGTACGACCAAACTATGGCTACACCTTC	CASSVRPNYGYTF
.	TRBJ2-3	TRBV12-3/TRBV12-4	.	TGTGCCAGCAAACCAGTAGGGGGGCGGACAGATACGCAGTATTTT	CASKPVGGRTDTQYF
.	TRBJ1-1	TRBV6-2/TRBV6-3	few	TGTGCCAGCAGTTACGGGGGCATCGTAGCAGCTTTCTTT	CASSYGGIVAAFF
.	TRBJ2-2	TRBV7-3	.	TGTGCCAGCAGCCCTCTACCGTGGGGGGCGAGCGCCGGGGAGCTGTTTTTT	CASSPLPWGASAGELFF
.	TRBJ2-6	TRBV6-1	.	TGTGCCAGCAGTACGGGGCTTGGGGCCAACGTCCTGACTTTC	CASSTGLGANVLTF
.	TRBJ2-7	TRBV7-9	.	TGTGCCAGCAGCTTTAGGTTGCACGAGCAGTACTTC	CASSFRLHEQYF
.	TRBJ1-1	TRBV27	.	TGTGCCAGCAGTCACCCTACCGGGATTGGAGAAGCTTTCTTT	CASSHPTGIGEAFF
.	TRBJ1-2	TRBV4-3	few	TGCGCCAGCAGCCATCTTGGACAGTCTAAAGCTAACTATGGCTACACCTTC	CASSHLGQSKANYGYTF
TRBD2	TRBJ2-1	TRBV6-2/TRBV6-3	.	TGTGCCAGCAGTCCCAGAACCCCGGGACTAGCGGACCTCGGGGAGCAGTTCTTC	CASSPRTPGLADLGEQFF
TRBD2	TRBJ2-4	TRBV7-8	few	TGTGCCAGCAGCTTAGAAGGACTAGCAACCATTCAGTACTTC	CASSLEGLATIQYF
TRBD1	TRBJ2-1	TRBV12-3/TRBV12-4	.	TGTGCCAGCATCCTGACAGGGTACTACAATGAGCAGTTCTTC	CASILTGYYNEQFF
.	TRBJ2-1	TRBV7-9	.	TGTGCCAGCAGCCCGAGGCTCTCCTACAATGAGCAGTTCTTC	CASSPRLSYNEQFF
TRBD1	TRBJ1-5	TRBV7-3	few	TGTGCCAGCAGCCACTCGGGGACAGCCGGAAACCAGCCCCAGCATTTT	CASSHSGTAGNQPQHF
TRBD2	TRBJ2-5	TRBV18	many	TGTGCCAGCTCACCGGGACTAGCGCACCAAGAGACCCAGTACTTC	CASSPGLAHQETQYF
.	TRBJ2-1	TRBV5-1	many	TGCGCCAGCAGCTTGGGTCCCGGGTACTCCTACAATGAGCAGTTCTTC	CASSLGPGYSYNEQFF
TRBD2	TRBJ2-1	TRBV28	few	TGTGCCAGCAGTCCTCGACTAGCGAGTGAGCAGTTCTTC	CASSPRLASEQFF
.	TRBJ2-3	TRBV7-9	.	TGTGCCAGCAGCCCCATCGGACTAACGAGCACAGATACGCAGTATTTT	CASSPIGLTSTDTQYF
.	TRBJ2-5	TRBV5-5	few	TGTGCCAGCAGCTTCGGCTCCCGGTCCGAGACCCAGTACTTC	CASSFGSRSETQYF
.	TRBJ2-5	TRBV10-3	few	TGTGCCATCAGTGAGTGGCAGACGCTCCAAGAGACCCAGTACTTC	CAISEWQTLQETQYF
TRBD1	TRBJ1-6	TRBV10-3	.	TGTGCCATCAGTCCCGGGACAGGGAACTCACCCCTCCACTTT	CAISPGTGNSPLHF
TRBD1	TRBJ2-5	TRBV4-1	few	TGCGCCAGCAGCCAAGCAGGAGATACCACCGGGACAGGGGACGACCAAGAGACCCAGTACTTC	CASSQAGDTTGTGDDQETQYF
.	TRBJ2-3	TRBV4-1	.	TGCGCCAGCAGCCACCGGACAGACCCCACAGATACGCAGTATTTT	CASSHRTDPTDTQYF
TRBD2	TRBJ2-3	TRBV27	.	TGTGCCAGCAGCTTTAGCGGGGGGTCGGGCGGCACAGATACGCAGTATTTT	CASSFSGGSGGTDTQYF
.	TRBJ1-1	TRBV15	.	TGTGCCACCAGCCCAGACAGGCACACTGAAGCTTTCTTT	CATSPDRHTEAFF
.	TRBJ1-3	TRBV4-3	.	TGCGCCAGCAGCCAAGATCCTGGGACTAGGAGTGGTGGAAACACCATATATTTT	CASSQDPGTRSGGNTIYF
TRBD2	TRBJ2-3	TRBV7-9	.	TGTGCCAGCAGCCGTATAGCGGGGGGGCGAGATACGCAGTATTTT	CASSRIAGGRDTQYF
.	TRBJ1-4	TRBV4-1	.	TGCGCCAGCAGCCAAGCTTTCGGAGCAACTAATGAAAAACTGTTTTTT	CASSQAFGATNEKLFF
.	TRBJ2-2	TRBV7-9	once	TGTGCCAGCGGACCCAGAGGCCGGGAGAACACCGGGGAGCTGTTTTTT	CASGPRGRENTGELFF
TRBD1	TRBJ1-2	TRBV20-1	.	TGCAGTGCTTCAGGGGGCGTCTATGGCTACACCTTC	CSASGGVYGYTF
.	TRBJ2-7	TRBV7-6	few	TGTGCCAGCAGCTTAGAACAGGCGGGAACCTACGAGCAGTACTTC	CASSLEQAGTYEQYF
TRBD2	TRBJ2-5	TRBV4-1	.	TGCGCCATCAGCCAAGAGACTAGCGGGCGGCGGACCCAGTACTTC	CAISQETSGRRTQYF
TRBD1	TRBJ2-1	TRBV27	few	TGTGCCAGCAGTCCCATCGTTGAGACAGGGCTAGGAGAGCAGTTCTTC	CASSPIVETGLGEQFF
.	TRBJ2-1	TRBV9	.	TGTGCCAGCAGCGCCAGAACAGGGTCCCCCTACAATGAGCAGTTCTTC	CASSARTGSPYNEQFF
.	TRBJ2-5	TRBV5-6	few	TGTGCCAGCAACCGGGGACCAGAGACCCAGTACTTC	CASNRGPETQYF
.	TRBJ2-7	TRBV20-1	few	TGCAGTGCTAGAGATCGCCAGGAGAGCTCCTACGAGCAGTACTTC	CSARDRQESSYEQYF
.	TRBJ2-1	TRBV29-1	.	TGCAGCGTTTCGGGGGCTACTTACAATGAGCAGTTCTTC	CSVSGATYNEQFF
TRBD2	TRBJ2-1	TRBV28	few	TGTGCCAGCGATGGGGCTAGCGGCTCCTACAATGAGCAGTTCTTC	CASDGASGSYNEQFF